This T cell receptor beta chain was found in a study of cytomegalovirus exposure and HLA in healthy donors. Amplification used 60 Vbeta primers and 13 Jbeta primers. Measured with immunoSEQ multiplex PCR; TCRdb has only the in-frame clones, and not every one. The table lists 120,000 to 150,000 clones, 79% of them singletons. The CDR3 spans 16 residues. V lost 5 bases and J 4 bases, leaving 20 bases between the germline ends. Germline V gene sequence: CDR1 SGHAT, CDR2 FQDESV (reference sequence). Material for sequencing was PBMCs. The receptor's source is a woman in her 40s in good health and CMV-seropositive. V is TRBV11-1 and J is TRBJ2-5; D perhaps matches TRBD2 (5 bases). The CDR3 region is CASSLWTASRGETQYF. In nucleotides, the CDR3 is TGTGCCAGCAGCCTTTGGACCGCTAGTCGGGGAGAGACCCAGTACTTC.